This T cell receptor beta chain was observed in a study of vaccination effects on CD4 cells after COVID-19. Points on this clone: The antigen remains undetermined.

Prior to sequencing, the ViraFEST assay stimulated PBMC with viral peptide pools, which expanded the antigen-specific CD4+ T cells. CD4+ T cells were isolated after around 10 days of culture. It was two doses of either the BNT162b2 or mRNA-1273 vaccine that participants received. Assay: immunoSEQ multiplex PCR; the TCRdb copy retains only in-frame clones and omits some. Of under 80,000 clones listed, roughly 73% are singletons. The ends were cut back, 2 bases at V and 2 bases at J, with 15 bases in the middle. The CDR3 is made up of 16 amino acids. The V gene's germline CDR1 is KGHSH and CDR2 LQKENI. The specimen comprised CD4+ T cells from PBMCs cultured with HCoV-229E spike peptides, sampled after COVID-19 vaccination. The receptor was derived from a human donor who received a COVID-19 vaccine. V gene TRBV18 combines with J gene TRBJ1-2; no clear D. In nucleotides, the CDR3 is TGTGCCAGCTCACCAAATATCGAGAGTCGAAACTATGGCTACACCTTC. Its protein product is CASSPNIESRNYGYTF.